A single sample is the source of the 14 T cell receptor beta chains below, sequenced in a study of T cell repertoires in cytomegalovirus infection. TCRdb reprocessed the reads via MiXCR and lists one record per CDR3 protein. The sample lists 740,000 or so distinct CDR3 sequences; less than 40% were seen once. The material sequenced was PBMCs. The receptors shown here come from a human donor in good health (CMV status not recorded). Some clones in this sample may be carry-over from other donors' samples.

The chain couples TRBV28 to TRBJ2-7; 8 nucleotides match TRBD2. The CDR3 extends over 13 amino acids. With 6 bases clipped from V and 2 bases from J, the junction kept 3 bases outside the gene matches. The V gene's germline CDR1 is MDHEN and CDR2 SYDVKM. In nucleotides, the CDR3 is TGTGCCAGCAGGGGGACTAGTGCCTACGAGCAGTACTTC. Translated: CASRGTSAYEQYF. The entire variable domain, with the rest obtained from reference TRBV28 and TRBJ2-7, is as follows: DVKVTQSSRYLVKRTGEKVFLECVQDMDHENMFWYRQDPGLGLRLIYFSYDVKMKEKGDIPEGYSVSREKKERFSLILESASTNQTSMYLCASRGTSAYEQYFGPGTRLTVT.

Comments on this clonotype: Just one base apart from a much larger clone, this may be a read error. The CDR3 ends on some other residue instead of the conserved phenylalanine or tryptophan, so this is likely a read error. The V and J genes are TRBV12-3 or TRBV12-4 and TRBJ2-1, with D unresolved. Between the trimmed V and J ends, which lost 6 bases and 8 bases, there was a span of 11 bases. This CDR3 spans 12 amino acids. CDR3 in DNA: TGTGCCAGCAGCCGCGGACGGGATGAGCAGTTCTCC. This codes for CASSRGRDEQFS.

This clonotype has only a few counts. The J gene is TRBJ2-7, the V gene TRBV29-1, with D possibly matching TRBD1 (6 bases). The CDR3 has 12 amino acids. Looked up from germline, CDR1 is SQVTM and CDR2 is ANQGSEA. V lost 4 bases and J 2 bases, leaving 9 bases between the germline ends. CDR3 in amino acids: CSVGQAAYEQYF. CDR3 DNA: TGCAGCGTTGGACAGGCGGCCTACGAGCAGTACTTC.

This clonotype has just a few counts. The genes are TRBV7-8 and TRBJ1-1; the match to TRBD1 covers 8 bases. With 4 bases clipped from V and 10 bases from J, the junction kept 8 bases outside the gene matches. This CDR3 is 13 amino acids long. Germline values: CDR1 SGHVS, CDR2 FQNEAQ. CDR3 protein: CASSSGQGLAAFF. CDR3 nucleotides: TGTGCCAGCAGCTCAGGACAGGGTTTGGCAGCTTTCTTT.

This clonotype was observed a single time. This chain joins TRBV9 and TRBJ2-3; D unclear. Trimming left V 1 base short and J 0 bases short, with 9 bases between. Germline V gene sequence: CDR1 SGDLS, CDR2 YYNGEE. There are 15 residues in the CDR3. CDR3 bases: TGTGCCAGCAGCGTATATGTTGATAGCACAGATACGCAGTATTTT. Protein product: CASSVYVDSTDTQYF.

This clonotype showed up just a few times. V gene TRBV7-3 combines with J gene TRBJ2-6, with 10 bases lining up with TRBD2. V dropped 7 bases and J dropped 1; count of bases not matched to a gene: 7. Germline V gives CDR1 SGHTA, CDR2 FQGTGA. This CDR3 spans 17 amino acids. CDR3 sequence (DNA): TGTGCCAGCACCCCTATAGCGGGGGGTTCTGGGGCCAACGTCCTGACTTTC. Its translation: CASTPIAGGSGANVLTF.

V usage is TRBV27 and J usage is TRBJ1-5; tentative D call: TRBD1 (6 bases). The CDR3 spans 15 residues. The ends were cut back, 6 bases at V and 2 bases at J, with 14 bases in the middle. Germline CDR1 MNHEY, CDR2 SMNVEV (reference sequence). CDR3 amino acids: CASSKTGGRNQPQHF. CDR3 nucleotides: TGTGCCAGCAGCAAGACAGGAGGCCGCAATCAGCCCCAGCATTTT.

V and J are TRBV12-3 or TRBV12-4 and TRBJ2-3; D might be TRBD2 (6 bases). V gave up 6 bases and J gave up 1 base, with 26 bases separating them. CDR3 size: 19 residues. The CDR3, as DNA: TGTGCCAGCAGCGCCACACGATTCGGGGGTGTAGGTCGCACAGATACGCAGTATTTT. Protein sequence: CASSATRFGGVGRTDTQYF.

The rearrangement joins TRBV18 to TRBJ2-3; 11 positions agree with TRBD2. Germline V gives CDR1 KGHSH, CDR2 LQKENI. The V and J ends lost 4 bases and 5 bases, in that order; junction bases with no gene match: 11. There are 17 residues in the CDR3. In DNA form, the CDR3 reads TGTGCCAGCTCACTATTGAACCTAGCGGGAGGCGTAGATACGCAGTATTTT. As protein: CASSLLNLAGGVDTQYF.

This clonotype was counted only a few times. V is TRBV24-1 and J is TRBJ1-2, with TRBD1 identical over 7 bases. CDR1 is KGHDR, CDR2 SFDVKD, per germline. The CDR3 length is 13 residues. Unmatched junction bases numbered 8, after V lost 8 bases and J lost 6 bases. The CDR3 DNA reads TGTGCCACCACCGGTCCCGGGACAGATGGCTACACCTTC. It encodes CATTGPGTDGYTF.

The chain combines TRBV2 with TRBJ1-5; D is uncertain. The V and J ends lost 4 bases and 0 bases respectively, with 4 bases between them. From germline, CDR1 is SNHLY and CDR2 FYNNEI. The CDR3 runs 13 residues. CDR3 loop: CASSVTSNQPQHF. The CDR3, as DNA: TGTGCCAGCAGTGTCACTAGCAATCAGCCCCAGCATTTT.

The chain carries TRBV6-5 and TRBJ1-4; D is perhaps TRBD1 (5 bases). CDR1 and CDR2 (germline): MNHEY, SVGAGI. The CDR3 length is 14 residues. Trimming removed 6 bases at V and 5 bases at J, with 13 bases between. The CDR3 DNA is TGTGCCAGCAGGGAGACAGCGATCAATGAAAAACTGTTTTTT. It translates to CASRETAINEKLFF.

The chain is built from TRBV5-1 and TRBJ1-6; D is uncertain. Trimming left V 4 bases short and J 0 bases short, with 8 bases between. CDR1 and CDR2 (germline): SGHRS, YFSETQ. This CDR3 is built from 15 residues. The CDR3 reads CASSRFNSYNSPLHF. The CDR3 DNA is TGCGCCAGCAGCCGGTTTAACTCCTATAATTCACCCCTCCACTTT.

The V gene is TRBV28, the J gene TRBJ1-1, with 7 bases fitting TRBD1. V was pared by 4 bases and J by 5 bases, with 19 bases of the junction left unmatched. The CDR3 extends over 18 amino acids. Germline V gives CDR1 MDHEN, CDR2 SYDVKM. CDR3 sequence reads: CASSWGIETGLLLTEAFF. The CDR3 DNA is TGTGCCAGCAGTTGGGGTATAGAGACAGGGTTGCTGTTAACTGAAGCTTTCTTT.